These 22 T cell receptor beta chains were sequenced from one sample in a study of OX40 agonist ivuxolimab in advanced cancers. Assay: immunoSEQ multiplex PCR; the TCRdb copy retains only in-frame clones and omits some. The table records roughly 120,000 clones, around nine tenths of them present only once. The sample was CD4+ or CD8+ T cells sorted from blood, taken in a trial of the OX40 agonist ivuxolimab. The receptors originated from an adult with an advanced solid tumor such as melanoma, head and neck, liver or kidney cancer.

J is TRBJ2-3 and V is TRBV27, with unresolved D. The V gene's germline CDR1 is MNHEY and CDR2 SMNVEV (reference sequence). Trimming cost V 6 bases and J 5 bases, with 24 bases left between them. CDR3 length equals 17 residues. CDR3: CASRSPRTGAPGDTQYF. CDR3 DNA sequence: TGTGCCAGCAGATCACCACGAACGGGCGCTCCGGGAGATACGCAGTATTTT.

The J gene is TRBJ2-7, the V gene TRBV11-2, with a possible D match to TRBD2 (5 bases). Germline CDR1 is SGHAT and CDR2 is FQNNGV. The CDR3 totals 17 residues. V was trimmed by 1 base and J by 4 bases, leaving 20 bases between them. As DNA, the CDR3 is TGTGCCAGCAGCTTAGCGGCAACTAGTTCCTCGCGTTACGAGCAGTACTTC. Protein product: CASSLAATSSSRYEQYF.

V usage is TRBV5-1 and J usage is TRBJ2-7, with 14 bases matching TRBD2. Germline CDR1 reads SGHRS; CDR2 reads YFSETQ. V lost 2 bases, J lost 4 bases, and 5 bases stayed unmatched. The CDR3 spans 16 residues. The CDR3 DNA is TGCGCCAGCAGCTTAAGCGGGACTAGCGGGAGATACGAGCAGTACTTC. Its translation: CASSLSGTSGRYEQYF.

CDR3 sequence: CSVEGGLSTDTQYF. The CDR3 nucleotides are TGCAGCGTTGAGGGGGGGCTAAGCACAGATACGCAGTATTTT. The chain recombines TRBV29-1 with TRBJ2-3; maybe TRBD2 (7 bases). CDR1 and CDR2 from the germline V gene are SQVTM and ANQGSEA. V was cut by 3 bases and J by 0 bases, with 10 bases left in between. The CDR3 totals 14 residues.

J is TRBJ2-7 and V is TRBV28; 11 nucleotides line up with TRBD1. Germline CDR1 is MDHEN and CDR2 is SYDVKM. J lost 4 bases, V lost 3 bases, and 5 bases had no gene match. CDR3 length equals 15 residues. CDR3 in amino acids: CASSFTGTGGYEQYF. In DNA form, the CDR3 reads TGTGCCAGCAGTTTTACCGGGACAGGGGGTTACGAGCAGTACTTC.

This clone was recorded once. CDR3 nucleotides: TGTGCCAGCAGTTACGAACCGGGATTGATGAACACTGAAGCTTTCTTT. Its protein product is CASSYEPGLMNTEAFF. The gene calls are TRBV6-5 and TRBJ1-1; the D is unclear. V dropped 2 bases and J dropped 0 bases, with 13 bases sitting between them. The CDR3 length is 16 residues. CDR1 and CDR2 from the germline V gene are MNHEY and SVGAGI.

The V gene is TRBV5-6, the J gene TRBJ1-2; D gene unclear. CDR1 is SGHDT, CDR2 YYEEEE, per germline. Trimming removed 1 base at V and 6 bases at J, with 10 bases between. This CDR3 has 13 amino acids. Here the CDR3 DNA reads TGTGCCAGCAGCTTGTCAACGCGTGATGGCTACACCTTC. Amino acid sequence: CASSLSTRDGYTF.

The rearrangement links TRBV29-1 to TRBJ1-1; weak D call: TRBD1 (5 bases). V was cut by 0 bases and J by 11 bases, with 13 bases left in between. Germline V gene data show CDR1 as SQVTM and CDR2 as ANQGSEA. The CDR3 consists of 12 residues. DNA of the CDR3: TGCAGCGTTGAAGATCATGATAAGGGGGCTTTCTTT. Protein: CSVEDHDKGAFF. Variable domain in full (rest from reference TRBV29-1 and TRBJ1-1): SAVISQKPSRDICQRGTSLTIQCQVDSQVTMMFWYRQQPGQSLTLIATANQGSEATYESGFVIDKFPISRPNLTFSTLTVSNMSPEDSSIYLCSVEDHDKGAFFGQGTRLTVV.

V and J are TRBV9 and TRBJ2-1; D is perhaps TRBD2 (5 bases). V shed 4 bases and J shed 0 bases, with 14 bases lying between them. This CDR3 region has 16 residues. Per the germline V gene, CDR1 is SGDLS and CDR2 is YYNGEE. The chain's CDR3 is CASSLGVGSSYNEQFF. The CDR3 DNA sequence: TGTGCCAGCAGCCTCGGGGTGGGGAGCTCCTACAATGAGCAGTTCTTC.

The J gene is TRBJ1-1, the V gene TRBV7-9; D not resolved. Trimming shortened V by 5 bases and J by 5 bases, and 12 bases separated the two germline ends. This CDR3 spans 13 amino acids. CDR1 and CDR2 from the germline V gene are SEHNR and FQNEAQ (reference sequence). The CDR3 loop is CASSIKGRTEAFF. Here the CDR3 DNA reads TGTGCCAGCAGCATTAAGGGTAGGACTGAAGCTTTCTTT.

This clone was seen a few times. V usage is TRBV6-5 and J usage is TRBJ2-5; 8 nucleotides match TRBD1. The CDR3 is 15 residues long. V lost 2 bases to trimming and J lost 4 bases; unmatched junction nucleotides: 6. Germline values: CDR1 MNHEY, CDR2 SVGAGI. The CDR3 DNA is TGTGCCAGCAGTTACCTAGCAGGGGGCAGAGAGACCCAGTACTTC. Translated: CASSYLAGGRETQYF.

This rearrangement joins TRBV27 to TRBJ1-4, with a possible D match to TRBD1 (6 bases). Trimming took off 8 bases at V and 3 bases at J, with 13 bases between the two ends. CDR1 is MNHEY, CDR2 SMNVEV, per germline (reference sequence). CDR3 length: 14 amino acids. The CDR3 sequence: CASGDRLPNEKLFF. CDR3 sequence (DNA): TGTGCCAGCGGTGACAGGCTCCCTAATGAAAAACTGTTTTTT.

The rearrangement links TRBV7-3 to TRBJ2-1; 7 bases are a match to TRBD2. The length of the CDR3 is 15 residues. Losses at the gene ends were 5 bases for V and 5 bases for J; bases not matched to a gene: 9. Germline loops: CDR1 SGHTA, CDR2 FQGTGA. CDR3 sequence: CASSPLAGEHNEQFF. CDR3 coding DNA: TGTGCCAGCAGCCCACTCGCGGGAGAGCACAATGAGCAGTTCTTC.

The chain recombines TRBV18 with TRBJ2-2; 10 nucleotides match TRBD2. The length of the CDR3 is 16 residues. Germline CDR1 is KGHSH and CDR2 is LQKENI. V was clipped by 3 bases and J by 1 base; unmatched bases: 2. Here the CDR3 DNA reads TGTGCCAGCTCACCGCGGACTAGCGGGAACACCGGGGAGCTGTTTTTT. Residues: CASSPRTSGNTGELFF.

CDR3 sequence reads: CASSHGDTNTEAFF. In DNA form, the CDR3 reads TGTGCCAGCAGCCATGGGGACACTAACACTGAAGCTTTCTTT. The chain has TRBV4-2 and TRBJ1-1; TRBD1 might be the D (6 bases). Germline V gene lookup returns CDR1 LGHNA and CDR2 YNFKEQ. This CDR3 has 14 residues. V was trimmed by 3 bases and J by 2 bases, leaving 10 bases between them.

This chain uses TRBV11-1 with TRBJ2-7, with 8 nucleotides matching TRBD1. Germline values: CDR1 SGHAT, CDR2 FQDESV (reference sequence). The CDR3 sequence is 15 residues long. The junction had 6 bases not matched to a gene; V was cut back by 2 bases and J by 3 bases. CDR3 nucleotides: TGTGCCAGCAGCTTAAACAGGGGGTTCTTCTACGAGCAGTACTTC. It specifies CASSLNRGFFYEQYF.

The chain couples TRBV30 to TRBJ2-5; the D is unclear. Germline V gene sequence: CDR1 GTSNPN, CDR2 SVGIG (reference sequence). This CDR3 contains 13 residues. V dropped 0 bases and J dropped 1 base, with 6 bases sitting between them. CDR3 sequence reads: CAWSVGVQETQYF. For the CDR3, the DNA is TGTGCCTGGAGTGTAGGAGTCCAAGAGACCCAGTACTTC.

The sample holds one count of this clone. This rearrangement joins TRBV5-1 to TRBJ2-1, with 9 bases lining up with TRBD1. CDR3 length equals 16 residues. The trim removed 3 bases at V and 10 bases at J, leaving 14 bases unmatched. Germline V lookup: CDR1 SGHRS, CDR2 YFSETQ. In DNA, the CDR3 is TGCGCCAGCAGCTGGAACACAGGGGGCACCGAAGGAGAGCAGTTCTTC. Translated: CASSWNTGGTEGEQFF. The full variable domain, in which reference TRBV5-1 and TRBJ2-1 provide the parts outside the CDR3, is KAGVTQTPRYLIKTRGQQVTLSCSPISGHRSVSWYQQTPGQGLQFLFEYFSETQRNKGNFPGRFSGRQFSNSRSEMNVSTLELGDSALYLCASSWNTGGTEGEQFFGPGTRLTVL.

The rearrangement joins TRBV6-6 to TRBJ1-3, with D possibly matching TRBD1 (6 bases). Germline lookup yields CDR1 MNHNY and CDR2 SVGAGI (reference sequence). Trimming took 6 bases from V and 3 from J, leaving 12 bases between them. The CDR3 covers 14 residues. CDR3 in amino acids: CASRQGLGGNTIYF. DNA of the CDR3: TGTGCCAGCAGACAGGGCCTTGGTGGAAACACCATATATTTT.

The rearrangement joins TRBV5-1 to TRBJ2-4, with TRBD1 identical over 9 bases. The CDR3 loop spans 15 amino acids. V lost 0 bases, J lost 7 bases, and 5 bases stayed unmatched. Germline CDR1 is SGHRS and CDR2 is YFSETQ. The CDR3 region has the DNA TGCGCCAGCAGCTTGGGGGGACAGGGCTGGAACATTCAGTACTTC. This codes for CASSLGGQGWNIQYF.

The V and J genes are TRBV6-6 and TRBJ1-1; D is undetermined. CDR3 size: 14 residues. Looked up from germline, CDR1 is MNHNY and CDR2 is SVGAGI (reference sequence). Trimming stripped 8 bases from V and 4 bases from J, with 17 bases between. Written as DNA, the CDR3 is TGTGCCAGCGCGTTACATGGAGAGGTCACTGAAGCTTTCTTT. It encodes CASALHGEVTEAFF.

The chain carries TRBV28 and TRBJ1-6; D is ambiguous. CDR3 length: 13 amino acids. The germline gives CDR1 MDHEN, CDR2 SYDVKM. V was cut by 6 bases and J by 11 bases, with 14 bases left in between. The CDR3 is CASREGRRTPLHF. The CDR3 DNA reads TGTGCCAGCAGGGAGGGTAGAAGGACACCCCTCCACTTT.